This T cell receptor (beta chain) was identified during a study of CD8 T cells in ankylosing spondylitis. Study-level findings and limits: CD8+ by phenotype, disease-linked clones were relatively rare in peripheral blood. Disease-linked clones reportedly showed significant enrichment in matched ankylosing spondylitis synovial fluid. What seemed typical of ankylosing spondylitis blood was a TCR beta motif built from about 8 highly homologous variants. In the blood and synovial fluid of reactive arthritis, some motif variants had been previously reported.

V lost 6 bases, J lost 2 bases, and 5 bases stayed unmatched. The CDR3 contains 15 residues. Germline V gene sequence: CDR1 DFQATT, CDR2 SNEGSKA (reference sequence). In its sample, this clonotype was seen a few times. The antigen remains unidentified. Scientists made TCR beta libraries using quantitative 5'-RACE with molecular barcodes. One entry per CDR3 protein, called by TCRdb with MiXCR from the 5' RACE reads. The table lists a few hundred thousand distinct CDR3 sequences, 20% to 25% of them singletons. Sequencing was performed on blood, either unsorted or a sorted T cell fraction (not recorded which). The receptor was derived from a male donor with ankylosing spondylitis. This chain uses TRBV20-1 with TRBJ1-5; 12 bases map to TRBD1. The CDR3 loop reads CSASGTGGGNQPQHF. The DNA for the CDR3 is TGCAGTGCATCAGGGACAGGGGGCGGCAATCAGCCCCAGCATTTT.